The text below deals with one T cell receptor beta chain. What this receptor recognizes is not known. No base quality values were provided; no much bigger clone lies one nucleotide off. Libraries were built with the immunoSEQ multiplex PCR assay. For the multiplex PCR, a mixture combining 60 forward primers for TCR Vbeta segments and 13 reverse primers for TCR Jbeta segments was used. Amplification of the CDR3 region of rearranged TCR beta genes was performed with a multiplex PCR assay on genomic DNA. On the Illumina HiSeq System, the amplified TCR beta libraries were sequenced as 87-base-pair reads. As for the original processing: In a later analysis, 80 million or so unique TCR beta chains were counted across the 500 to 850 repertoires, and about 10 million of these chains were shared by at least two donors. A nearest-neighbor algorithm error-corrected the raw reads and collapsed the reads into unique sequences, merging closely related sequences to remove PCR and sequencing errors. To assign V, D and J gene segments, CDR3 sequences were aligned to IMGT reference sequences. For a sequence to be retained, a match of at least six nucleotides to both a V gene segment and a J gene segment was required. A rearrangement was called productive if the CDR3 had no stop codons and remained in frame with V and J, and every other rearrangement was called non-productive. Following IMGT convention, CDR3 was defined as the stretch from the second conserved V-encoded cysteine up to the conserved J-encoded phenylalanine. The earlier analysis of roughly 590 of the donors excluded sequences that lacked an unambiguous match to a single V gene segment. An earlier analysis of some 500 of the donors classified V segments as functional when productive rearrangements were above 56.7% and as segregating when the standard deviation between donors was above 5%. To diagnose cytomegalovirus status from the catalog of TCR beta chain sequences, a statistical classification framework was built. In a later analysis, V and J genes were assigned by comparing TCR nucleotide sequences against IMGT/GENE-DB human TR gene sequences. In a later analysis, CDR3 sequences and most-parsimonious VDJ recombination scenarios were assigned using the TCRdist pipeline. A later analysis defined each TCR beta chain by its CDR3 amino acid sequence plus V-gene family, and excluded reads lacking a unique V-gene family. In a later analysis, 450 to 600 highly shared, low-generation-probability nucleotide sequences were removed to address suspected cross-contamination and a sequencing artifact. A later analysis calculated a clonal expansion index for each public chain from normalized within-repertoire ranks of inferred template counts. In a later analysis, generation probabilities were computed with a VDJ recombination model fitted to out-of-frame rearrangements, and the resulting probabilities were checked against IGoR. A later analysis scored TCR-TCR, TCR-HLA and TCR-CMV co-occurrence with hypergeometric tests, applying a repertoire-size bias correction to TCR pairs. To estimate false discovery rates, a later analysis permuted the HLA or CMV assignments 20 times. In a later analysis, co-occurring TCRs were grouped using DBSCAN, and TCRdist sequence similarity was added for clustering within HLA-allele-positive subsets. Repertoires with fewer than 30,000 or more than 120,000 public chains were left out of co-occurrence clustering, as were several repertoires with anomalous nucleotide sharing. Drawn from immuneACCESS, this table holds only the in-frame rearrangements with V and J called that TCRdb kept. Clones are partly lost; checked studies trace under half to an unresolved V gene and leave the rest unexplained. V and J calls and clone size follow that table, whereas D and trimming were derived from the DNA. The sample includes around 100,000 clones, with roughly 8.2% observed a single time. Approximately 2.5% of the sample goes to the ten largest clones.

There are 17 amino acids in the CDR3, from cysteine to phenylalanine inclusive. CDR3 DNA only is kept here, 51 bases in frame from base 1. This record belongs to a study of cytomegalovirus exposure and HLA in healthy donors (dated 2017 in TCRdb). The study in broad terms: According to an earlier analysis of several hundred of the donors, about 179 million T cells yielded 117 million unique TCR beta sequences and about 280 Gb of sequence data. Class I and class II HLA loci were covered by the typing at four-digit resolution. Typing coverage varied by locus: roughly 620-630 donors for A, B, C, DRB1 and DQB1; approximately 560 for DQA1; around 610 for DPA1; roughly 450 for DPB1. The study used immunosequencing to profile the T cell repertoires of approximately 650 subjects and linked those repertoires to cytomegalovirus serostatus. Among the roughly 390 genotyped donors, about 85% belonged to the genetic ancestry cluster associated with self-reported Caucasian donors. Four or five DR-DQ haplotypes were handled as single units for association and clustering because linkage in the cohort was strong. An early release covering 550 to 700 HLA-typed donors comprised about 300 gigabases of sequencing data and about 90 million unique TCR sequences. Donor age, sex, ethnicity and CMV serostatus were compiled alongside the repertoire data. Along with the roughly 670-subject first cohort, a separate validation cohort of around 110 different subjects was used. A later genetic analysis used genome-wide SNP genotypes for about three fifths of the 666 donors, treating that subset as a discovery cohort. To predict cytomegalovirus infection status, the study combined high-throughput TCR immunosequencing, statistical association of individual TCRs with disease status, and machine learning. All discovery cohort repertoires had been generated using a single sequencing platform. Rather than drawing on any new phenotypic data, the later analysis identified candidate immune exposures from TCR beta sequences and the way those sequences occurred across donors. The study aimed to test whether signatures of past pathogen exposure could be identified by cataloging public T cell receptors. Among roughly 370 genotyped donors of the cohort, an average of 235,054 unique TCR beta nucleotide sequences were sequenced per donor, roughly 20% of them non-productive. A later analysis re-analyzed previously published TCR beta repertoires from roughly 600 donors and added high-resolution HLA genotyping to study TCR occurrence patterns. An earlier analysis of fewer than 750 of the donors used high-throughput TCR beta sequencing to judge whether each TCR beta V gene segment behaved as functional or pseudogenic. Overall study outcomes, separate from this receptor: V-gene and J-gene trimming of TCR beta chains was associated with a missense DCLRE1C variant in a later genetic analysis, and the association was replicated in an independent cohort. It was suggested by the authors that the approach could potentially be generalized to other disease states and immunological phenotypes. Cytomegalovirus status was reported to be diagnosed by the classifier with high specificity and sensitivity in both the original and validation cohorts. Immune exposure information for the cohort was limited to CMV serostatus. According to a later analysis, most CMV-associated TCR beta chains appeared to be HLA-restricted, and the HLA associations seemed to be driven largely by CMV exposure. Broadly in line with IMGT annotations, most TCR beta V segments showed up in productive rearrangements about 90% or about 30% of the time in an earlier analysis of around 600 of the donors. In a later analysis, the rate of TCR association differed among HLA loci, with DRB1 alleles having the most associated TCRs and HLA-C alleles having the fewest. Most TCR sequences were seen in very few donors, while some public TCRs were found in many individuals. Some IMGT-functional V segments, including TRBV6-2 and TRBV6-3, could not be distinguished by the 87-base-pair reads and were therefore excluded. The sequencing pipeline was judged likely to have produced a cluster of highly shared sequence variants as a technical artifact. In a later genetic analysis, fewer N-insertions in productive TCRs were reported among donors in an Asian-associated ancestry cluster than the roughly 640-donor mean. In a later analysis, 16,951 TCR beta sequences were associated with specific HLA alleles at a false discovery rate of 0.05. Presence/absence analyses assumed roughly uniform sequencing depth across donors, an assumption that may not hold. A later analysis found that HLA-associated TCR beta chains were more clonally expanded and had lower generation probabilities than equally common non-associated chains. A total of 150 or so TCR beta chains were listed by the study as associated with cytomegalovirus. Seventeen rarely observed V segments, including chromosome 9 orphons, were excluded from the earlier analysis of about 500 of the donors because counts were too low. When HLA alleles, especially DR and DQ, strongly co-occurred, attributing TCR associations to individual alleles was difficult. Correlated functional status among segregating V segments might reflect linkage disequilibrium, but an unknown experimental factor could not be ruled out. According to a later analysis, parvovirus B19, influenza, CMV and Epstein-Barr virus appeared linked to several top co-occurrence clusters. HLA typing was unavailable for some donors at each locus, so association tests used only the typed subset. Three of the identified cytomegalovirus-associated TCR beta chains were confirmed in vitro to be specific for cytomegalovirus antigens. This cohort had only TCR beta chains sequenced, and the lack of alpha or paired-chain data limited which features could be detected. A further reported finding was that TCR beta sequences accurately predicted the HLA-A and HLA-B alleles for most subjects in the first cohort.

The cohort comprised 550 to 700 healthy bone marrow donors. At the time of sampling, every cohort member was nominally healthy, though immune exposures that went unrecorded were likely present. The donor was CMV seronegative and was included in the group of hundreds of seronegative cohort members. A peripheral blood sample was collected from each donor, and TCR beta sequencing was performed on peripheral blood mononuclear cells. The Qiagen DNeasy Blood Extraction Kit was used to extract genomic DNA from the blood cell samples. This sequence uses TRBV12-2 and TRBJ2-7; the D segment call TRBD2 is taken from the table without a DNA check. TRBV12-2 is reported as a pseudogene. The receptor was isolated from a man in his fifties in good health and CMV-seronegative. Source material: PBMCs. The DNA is TGTGCAAGTCGCTTAGGGTCTTCGGGACTACCCGCCTACGAGCAGTACTTC. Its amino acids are CASRLGSSGLPAYEQYF.